This T cell receptor (beta chain) was sequenced during a study of tumor-infiltrating lymphocytes in primary liver carcinoma. Unsorted whole blood yielded blood RNA, and germline DNA was extracted as well. Chronic HBV infection, untreated so far, was present in the patients. Study results and caveats: Tumor-adjacent and tumor-blood pairs shared a smaller degree of overlap than tumor region pairs.

Making TCR beta cDNA involved 400 to 600 ng total RNA and a constant-region primer. Libraries covering TCR beta were generated through three nested multiplex PCR rounds (using a slightly modified ARM-PCR). The opening two PCR rounds, around 9 cycles each, paired TRBV1-TRBV30 forward primers with a C-beta reverse primer. In TCRdb, the multiplex PCR reads were re-called with MiXCR into one record per CDR3 protein. The sample has hundreds of thousands of distinct CDR3 sequences, about three fifths seen once. Trimming removed 3 bases at V and 4 bases at J, with 10 bases between. Germline V CDR1 and CDR2: SEHNR, FQNEAQ (reference sequence). The CDR3 runs 14 residues. This clonotype occurred once. Its specificity is not known.

V and J are TRBV7-9 and TRBJ1-5; D ambiguous. This clonotype originated in a woman under 40 with primary liver carcinoma and hepatitis B virus infection. The sequencing sample was made of peripheral blood. The DNA for the CDR3 is TGTGCCAGCAGCTTCGCAGAAAAGAATCAGCCCCAGCATTTT. Protein: CASSFAEKNQPQHF.